What follows are 5 T cell receptor beta chains derived from one specimen sequenced in a study of T cells expressing NK-cell markers. TCRdb re-called the 5' RACE reads and shows each CDR3 protein once, DNA omitted. This table lists about 170,000 distinct CDR3 sequences. The sequenced sample consisted of blood T cells: a sorted CD56 or NKG2C T cell subset, CD4+ or CD8+ T cells, or bulk PBMC T cells (not recorded which). These receptors originate from a man aged 18 to 69 in good health.

The CDR3 protein is CASSFYGGNYGYTF. The chain has TRBV5-1 and TRBJ1-2; TCRdb reports TRBD1, a call that lacks DNA to check it against. Germline CDR1 and CDR2: SGHRS and YFSETQ. This CDR3 is built from 14 residues.

This CDR3 reads CASSLEAGLGAVHGYTF. J is TRBJ1-2 and V is TRBV5-6; TCRdb names TRBD1, which stays unverified in the absence of DNA. CDR1 and CDR2 from the germline V gene are SGHDT and YYEEEE. This CDR3 has 17 residues. The entire variable domain, with the rest obtained from reference TRBV5-6 and TRBJ1-2, is as follows: DAGVTQSPTHLIKTRGQQVTLRCSPKSGHDTVSWYQQALGQGPQFIFQYYEEEERQRGNFPDRFSGHQFPNYSSELNVNALLLGDSALYLCASSLEAGLGAVHGYTFGSGTRLTVV.

The chain carries TRBV15 and TRBJ1-4. The CDR3 is made up of 15 amino acids. Germline V gene lookup returns CDR1 LNHNV and CDR2 YYDKDF (reference sequence). This CDR3 is CATSRDKQLNEKLFF. Full variable domain (outside the CDR3, taken from reference TRBV15 and TRBJ1-4): DAMVIQNPRYQVTQFGKPVTLSCSQTLNHNVMYWYQQKSSQAPKLLFHYYDKDFNNEADTPDNFQSRRPNTSFCFLDIRSPGLGDTAMYLCATSRDKQLNEKLFFGSGTQLSVL.

V usage is TRBV6-1 and J usage is TRBJ1-1; checking the TCRdb D call of TRBD1 is not possible without DNA. CDR3 length equals 14 residues. Germline CDR1 MNHNS, CDR2 SASEGT. CDR3 loop: CASSAARGLSEAFF.

CDR3 region: CASARTERTYEQYF. The rearrangement joins TRBV5-1 to TRBJ2-7. CDR1 and CDR2 (germline): SGHRS, YFSETQ. CDR3 length equals 14 residues.